This T cell receptor (beta chain) is drawn from a study of blood T cell repertoires in COVID-19. CDR1 and CDR2 from the germline V gene are KGHSH and LQKENI. This CDR3 comprises 14 residues. Trimming took 5 bases from V and 6 from J; bases not matched to a gene: 2. The protocol was immunoSEQ multiplex PCR, while the TCRdb copy is restricted to in-frame clones and leaves out a portion. The sample records about 200,000 clones, about 85% being singletons. The chain has TRBV18 and TRBJ2-3, with 13 bases matching TRBD2. This receptor was obtained from an elderly woman with acute or convalescent COVID-19. Input material: peripheral blood. The CDR3, as DNA: TGTGCCAGCTCAGGGACTAGCGGGGTTGATACGCAGTATTTT. It translates to CASSGTSGVDTQYF.